This T cell receptor (beta chain) was identified during a study of CD8+CD57+ T cells in acquired aplastic anemia. Overall study context: DNA per sorted CD4+ or CD8+ sample ranged about 0.19 to 30 ug, averaging 3.2 ug. Average CD4+ read depth in healthy donors was about 10.8 million reads. General observations from the study: Overlap between patients and controls comprised roughly 30 CD8+ CDR3 sequences.

CDR3 length: 11 amino acids. V lost 5 bases, J lost 4 bases, and 9 bases lay in between. Germline V gene data show CDR1 as DFQATT and CDR2 as SNEGSKA (reference sequence). It was genomic DNA that served as the template for profiling TCR beta VDJ and CDR3. TCRdb independently ran MiXCR on the reads; one entry per CDR3 protein. This sample has 68,000 or so distinct CDR3 sequences; roughly half occur once, and the top ten carry about 8.3%. There are many counts of this clonotype. Its antigen is unknown. Possible read error: a much larger clone is one base away. V and J are TRBV20-1 and TRBJ2-7, with D possibly being TRBD2 (6 bases). The clonotype was recovered from a human donor in good health, serving as a control. Material: sorted CD4+, CD8+, or CD8+CD57+ T cells (not recorded which) from PBMCs. The CDR3 nucleotides read TGCAGTGCTGCACTAGCATACGAGCAGTACTTC. It is translated as CSAALAYEQYF.